This TCR beta chain was identified in a study of T cell responses to AZD1222 COVID-19 vaccine (dated by TCRdb to the early 2020s). Broadly, across the study: TCR sequencing was performed for about 250 trial participants, of whom about 200 were given two doses of AZD1222 and 26 were given two doses of MenACWY control vaccine. Trial participants were enrolled by age into 18-55, 56-69 and 70-plus year subgroups, with roughly 150, 30 and 60 TCR-sequenced participants respectively. Study-wide conclusions, independent of this receptor: In the small 56-69-year group, the increase in depth fell short of significance, most likely because of low power. Because no day 14 peak-response samples were available, repertoires were characterized only after the peak T cell response. Reportedly, almost half of the unique spike-specific TCRs recognized epitopes lying outside the regions that are mutated in the B.1.351 and B.1.1.7 variants. A significant rise in spike-specific TCR breadth and depth was observed after two AZD1222 doses relative to day 0 and relative to MenACWY recipients. Participants were mostly white British and included more females than males, and it was suggested by the authors that clonal diversity may have been underestimated. Conclusions about previously exposed vaccinees were limited because only six AZD1222 recipients were SARS-CoV-2 seropositive at baseline. The whole spike protein was spanned by vaccine-associated CD4 TCRs, and dominant responses were seen in regions 160-218 and 743-854.

As encoded in the germline V gene, CDR1 is SGHDT while CDR2 is YYEEEE. Its CDR3 holds 16 amino acids, cysteine through phenylalanine. Of all the DNA, just the CDR3 is kept, 48 bases in frame from base 1. The germline V end is reduced by 5 bases and the J end by 0 bases; junction bases left unmatched: 5. This clone was detected only once. No cognate antigen has been identified for it. One base away there is no much larger clone; base qualities are not given. In light of the paper, this sample's time point label describes: baseline before first vaccination. The treatment or condition label here, explained by the study, means: meningococcal conjugate vaccine given as trial control. Samples from vaccinated people were obtained from the UK trials COV001 and COV002, which included a single-blind randomized controlled phase 2/3 trial of AZD1222 (ChAdOx1 nCoV-19) in healthy adults. For TCRbeta chain sequencing, PBMC samples from trial participants were taken at day 0 and at day 28 after the second dose.

The CDR3 regions of human TCRbeta chains were analyzed by immunosequencing. Regarding the original processing steps: Repertoire TCRs were checked for matches against a reference library of SARS-CoV-2-specific TCRs that had been generated using the MIRA antigen-specificity platform. Breadth was defined as the fraction of unique TCRs that were SARS-CoV-2-associated. Depth was defined as the fraction of total T cells that were SARS-CoV-2-associated. Using the MIRA data, every spike-specific TCR was mapped to the spike region that the TCR reacted to and assigned to either a CD4 or a CD8 class. Log10-transformed breadth and depth values were compared by one-way ANOVA with Sidak's multiple comparisons tests. TCRdb obtained this table from immuneACCESS and retained in-frame rearrangements with V and J assigned. These tables miss some clones; where compared with another copy, unresolved V genes account for less than half of the shortfall, and the remainder is unexplained. From that table come the V and J calls and clone size; the DNA was used to work out D and trimming. The sample table shows 120,000 to 150,000 clones, and 93% are seen once. The top ten clones comprise over 0.85% of the sample.

The source of this sequence is an adult in good health. This specimen consisted of peripheral blood, obtained on day 0 of MenACWY control vaccination. The receptor chain draws on TRBV5-6 and TRBJ1-4, with 9 central nucleotides matching TRBD1. The DNA reads as follows: TGTGCCAGCAGGCATCGACAGGGGGCAACTAATGAAAAACTGTTTTTT. This sequence encodes CASRHRQGATNEKLFF.